Presented here are 3 T cell receptor beta chains from one specimen sequenced in a study of shared clonotypes between healthy human individuals. Profiled with immunoSEQ multiplex PCR; TCRdb holds only in-frame clones, not every one. The sample has 2 million to 2.5 million clones; roughly 95% are singletons. Sequenced material: naive CD4+ T cells sorted from blood. The subset: CD45RA+ positively selected. Source of these receptors: a man younger than 35 in good health.

V and J are TRBV28 and TRBJ1-2; D unclear. Trimming removed 6 bases from V and 6 bases from J, with 11 bases in between. The germline V gene encodes CDR1 MDHEN and CDR2 SYDVKM. The CDR3 length is 12 residues. This chain's CDR3 is CASSSKSHGYTF. CDR3 coding DNA: TGTGCCAGCAGCTCGAAATCTCATGGCTACACCTTC.

The V gene is TRBV6-1, the J gene TRBJ2-2; possibly TRBD2 for D (6 bases). This CDR3 spans 17 amino acids. The germline V and J ends were trimmed by 1 base and 0 bases, with 12 bases remaining between them. CDR1 MNHNS and CDR2 SASEGT come from the germline V gene. CDR3 nucleotides: TGTGCCAGCAGTGAAGGGGGGGTAACCGCGAACACCGGGGAGCTGTTTTTT. Its translation: CASSEGGVTANTGELFF.

The gene calls are TRBV5-1 and TRBJ2-3, with D perhaps matching TRBD1 or TRBD2 (5 bases each). CDR1 SGHRS and CDR2 YFSETQ come from the germline V gene. This CDR3 has 13 residues. Trimming pared 4 bases from V and 4 bases from J, leaving 10 bases between. CDR3 loop: CASSPQGADTQYF. CDR3 in DNA: TGCGCCAGCAGCCCCCAGGGAGCAGATACGCAGTATTTT.